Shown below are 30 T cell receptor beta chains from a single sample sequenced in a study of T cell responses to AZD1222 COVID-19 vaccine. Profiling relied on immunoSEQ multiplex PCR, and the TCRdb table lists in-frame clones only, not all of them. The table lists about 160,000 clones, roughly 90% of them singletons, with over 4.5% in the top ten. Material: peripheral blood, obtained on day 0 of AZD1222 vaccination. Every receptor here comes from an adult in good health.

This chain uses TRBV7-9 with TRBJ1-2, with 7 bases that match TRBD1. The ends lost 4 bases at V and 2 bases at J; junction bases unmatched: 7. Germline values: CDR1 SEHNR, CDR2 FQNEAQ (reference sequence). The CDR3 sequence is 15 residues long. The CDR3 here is CASSSSGQENYGYTF. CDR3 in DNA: TGTGCCAGCAGCTCCAGTGGACAGGAGAACTATGGCTACACCTTC.

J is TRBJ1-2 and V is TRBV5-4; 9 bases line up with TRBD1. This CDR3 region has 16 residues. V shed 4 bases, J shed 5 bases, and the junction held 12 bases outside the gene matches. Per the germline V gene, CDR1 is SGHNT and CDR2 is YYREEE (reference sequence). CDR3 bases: TGTGCCAGCAGCGAGACCGGGACAGGGAGAAATTATGGCTACACCTTC. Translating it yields CASSETGTGRNYGYTF.

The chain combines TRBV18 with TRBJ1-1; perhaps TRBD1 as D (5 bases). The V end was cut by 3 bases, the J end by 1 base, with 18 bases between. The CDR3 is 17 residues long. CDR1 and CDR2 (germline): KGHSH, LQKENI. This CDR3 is CASSPGLRFRGNTEAFF. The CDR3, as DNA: TGTGCCAGCTCACCGGGTCTGAGGTTTAGGGGGAACACTGAAGCTTTCTTT.

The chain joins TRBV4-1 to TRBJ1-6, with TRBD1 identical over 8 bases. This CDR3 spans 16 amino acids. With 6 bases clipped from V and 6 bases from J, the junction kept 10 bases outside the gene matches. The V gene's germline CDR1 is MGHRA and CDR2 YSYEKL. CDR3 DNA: TGCGCCAGCAGACTAGAACGGGACAGGACTAATTCACCCCTCCACTTT. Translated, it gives CASRLERDRTNSPLHF.

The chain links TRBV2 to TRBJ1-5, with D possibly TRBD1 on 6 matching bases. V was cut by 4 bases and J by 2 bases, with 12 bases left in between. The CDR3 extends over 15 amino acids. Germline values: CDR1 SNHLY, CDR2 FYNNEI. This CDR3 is CASSVRGGGNQPQHF. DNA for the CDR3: TGTGCCAGCAGTGTCAGGGGAGGTGGCAATCAGCCCCAGCATTTT.

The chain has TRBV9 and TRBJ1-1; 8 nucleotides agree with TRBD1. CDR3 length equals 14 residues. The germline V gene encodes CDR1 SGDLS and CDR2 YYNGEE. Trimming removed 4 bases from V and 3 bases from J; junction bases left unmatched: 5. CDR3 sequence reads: CASSTSGGHTEAFF. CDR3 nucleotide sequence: TGTGCCAGCAGCACCTCAGGGGGCCACACTGAAGCTTTCTTT.

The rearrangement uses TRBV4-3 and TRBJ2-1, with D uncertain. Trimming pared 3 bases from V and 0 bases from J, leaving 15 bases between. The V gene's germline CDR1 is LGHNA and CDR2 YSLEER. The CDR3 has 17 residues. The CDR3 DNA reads TGCGCCAGCAGCCAGTTTGGCCGCGGCAGCTCCTACAATGAGCAGTTCTTC. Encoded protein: CASSQFGRGSSYNEQFF.

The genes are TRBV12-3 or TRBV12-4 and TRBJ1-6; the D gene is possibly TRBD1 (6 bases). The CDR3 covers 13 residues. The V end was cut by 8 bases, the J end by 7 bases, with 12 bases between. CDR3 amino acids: CASGRGGNSPLHF. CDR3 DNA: TGTGCCAGCGGTCGGGGGGGCAATTCACCCCTCCACTTT.

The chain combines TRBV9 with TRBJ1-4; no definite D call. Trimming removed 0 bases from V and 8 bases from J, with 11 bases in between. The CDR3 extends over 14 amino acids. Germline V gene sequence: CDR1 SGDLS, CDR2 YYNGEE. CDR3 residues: CASSVDPLSEKLFF. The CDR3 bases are TGTGCCAGCAGCGTAGACCCTCTCAGCGAAAAACTGTTTTTT.

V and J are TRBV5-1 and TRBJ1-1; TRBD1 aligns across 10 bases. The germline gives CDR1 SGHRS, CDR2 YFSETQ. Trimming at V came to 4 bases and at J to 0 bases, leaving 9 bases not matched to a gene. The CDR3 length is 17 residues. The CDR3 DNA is TGCGCCAGCAGCCCAGGACAGGGGGGTTTAATGAACACTGAAGCTTTCTTT. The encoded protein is CASSPGQGGLMNTEAFF.

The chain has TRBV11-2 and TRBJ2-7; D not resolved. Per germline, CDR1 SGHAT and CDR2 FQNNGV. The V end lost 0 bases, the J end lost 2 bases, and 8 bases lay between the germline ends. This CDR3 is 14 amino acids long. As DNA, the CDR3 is TGTGCCAGCAGCTTAGAGGACCGCCCCTACGAGCAGTACTTC. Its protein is CASSLEDRPYEQYF.

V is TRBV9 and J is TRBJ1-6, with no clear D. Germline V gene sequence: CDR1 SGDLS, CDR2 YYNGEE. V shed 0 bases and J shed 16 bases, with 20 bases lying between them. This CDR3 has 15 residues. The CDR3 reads CASSVASGRGPPLHF. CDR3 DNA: TGTGCCAGCAGCGTAGCGTCCGGGAGAGGCCCTCCACTCCACTTT.

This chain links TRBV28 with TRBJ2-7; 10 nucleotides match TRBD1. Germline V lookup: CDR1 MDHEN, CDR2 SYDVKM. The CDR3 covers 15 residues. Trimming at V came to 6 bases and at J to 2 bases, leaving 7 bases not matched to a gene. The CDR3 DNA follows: TGTGCCAGCAGCTTCCCGGGACAGGGGCCCTACGAGCAGTACTTC. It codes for CASSFPGQGPYEQYF. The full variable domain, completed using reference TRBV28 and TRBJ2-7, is DVKVTQSSRYLVKRTGEKVFLECVQDMDHENMFWYRQDPGLGLRLIYFSYDVKMKEKGDIPEGYSVSREKKERFSLILESASTNQTSMYLCASSFPGQGPYEQYFGPGTRLTVT.

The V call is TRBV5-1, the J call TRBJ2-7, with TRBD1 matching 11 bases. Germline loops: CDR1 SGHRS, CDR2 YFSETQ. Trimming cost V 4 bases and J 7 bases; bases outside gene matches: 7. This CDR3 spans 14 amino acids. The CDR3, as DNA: TGCGCCAGCAGCGGACAGGGGGCTGCTCGGGAGCAGTACTTC. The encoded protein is CASSGQGAAREQYF.

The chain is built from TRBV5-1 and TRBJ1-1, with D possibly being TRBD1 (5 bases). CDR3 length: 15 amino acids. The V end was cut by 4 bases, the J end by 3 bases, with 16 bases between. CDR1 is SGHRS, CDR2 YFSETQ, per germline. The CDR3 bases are TGCGCCAGCAGCAAAACAGCTACAGGTGACACTGAAGCTTTCTTT. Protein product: CASSKTATGDTEAFF.

The CDR3 DNA reads TGTGCCAGCAGTCTCGGCAGGGCGGATGGCTACACCTTC. Translating gives CASSLGRADGYTF. This rearrangement joins TRBV6-5 to TRBJ1-2; a possible D gene is TRBD1 (5 bases). CDR3 size: 13 residues. Trimming pared 5 bases from V and 6 bases from J, leaving 13 bases between. CDR1 is MNHEY, CDR2 SVGAGI, per germline.

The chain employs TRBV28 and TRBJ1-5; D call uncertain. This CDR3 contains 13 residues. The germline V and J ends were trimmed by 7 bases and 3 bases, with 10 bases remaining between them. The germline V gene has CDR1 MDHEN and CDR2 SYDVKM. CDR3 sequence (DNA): TGTGCCAGCATAGGGTTTCACAATCAGCCCCAGCATTTT. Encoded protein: CASIGFHNQPQHF.

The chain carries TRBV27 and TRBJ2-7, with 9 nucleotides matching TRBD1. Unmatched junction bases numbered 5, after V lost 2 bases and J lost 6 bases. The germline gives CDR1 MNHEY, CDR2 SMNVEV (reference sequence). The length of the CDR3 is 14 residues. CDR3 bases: TGTGCCAGCAGTTTACTACAGGGGGCTGTCGAGCAGTACTTC. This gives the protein CASSLLQGAVEQYF.

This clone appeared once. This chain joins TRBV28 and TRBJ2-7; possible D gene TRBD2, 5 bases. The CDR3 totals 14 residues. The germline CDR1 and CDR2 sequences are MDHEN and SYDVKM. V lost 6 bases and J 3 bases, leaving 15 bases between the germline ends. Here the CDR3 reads CASSLPATNYEQYF. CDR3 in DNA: TGTGCCAGCAGCCTCCCAGCGACTAACTACGAGCAGTACTTC.

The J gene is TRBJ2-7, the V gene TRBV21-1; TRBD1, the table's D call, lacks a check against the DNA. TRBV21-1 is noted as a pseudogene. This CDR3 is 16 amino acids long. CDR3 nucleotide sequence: TGTGCCAGCAGCAAAATCCCCCCAGGATACTCCTACGAGCAGTACTTC. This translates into CASSKIPPGYSYEQYF.

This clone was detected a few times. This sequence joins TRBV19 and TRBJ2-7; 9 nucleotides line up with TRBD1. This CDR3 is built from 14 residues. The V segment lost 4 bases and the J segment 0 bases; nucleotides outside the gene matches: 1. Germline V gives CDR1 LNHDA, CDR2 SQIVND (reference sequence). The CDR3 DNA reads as TGTGCCAGTAGTAGGACAGGGGACTCCTACGAGCAGTACTTC. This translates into CASSRTGDSYEQYF.

The CDR3 DNA sequence: TGTGCCGGAGGGCAGGGCCTCTCTGGAAACACCATATATTTT. Amino acid sequence: CAGGQGLSGNTIYF. The chain carries TRBV30 and TRBJ1-3, with a possible D match to TRBD1 (5 bases). CDR1 and CDR2 from the germline V gene are GTSNPN and SVGIG (reference sequence). The CDR3 contains 14 residues. With 8 bases removed from V and 0 bases from J, the gap between germline ends came to 14 bases.

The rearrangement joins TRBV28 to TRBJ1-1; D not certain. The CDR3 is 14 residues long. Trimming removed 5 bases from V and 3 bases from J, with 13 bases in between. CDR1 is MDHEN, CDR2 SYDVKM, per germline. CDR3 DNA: TGTGCCAGCAGTGGAGAATCGGGTTACACTGAAGCTTTCTTT. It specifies CASSGESGYTEAFF.

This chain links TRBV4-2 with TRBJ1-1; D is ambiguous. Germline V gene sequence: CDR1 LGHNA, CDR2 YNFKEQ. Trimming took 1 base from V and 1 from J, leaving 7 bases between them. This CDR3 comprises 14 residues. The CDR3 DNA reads TGTGCCAGCAGCCAAGGGCTGGAGAACACTGAAGCTTTCTTT. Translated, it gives CASSQGLENTEAFF.

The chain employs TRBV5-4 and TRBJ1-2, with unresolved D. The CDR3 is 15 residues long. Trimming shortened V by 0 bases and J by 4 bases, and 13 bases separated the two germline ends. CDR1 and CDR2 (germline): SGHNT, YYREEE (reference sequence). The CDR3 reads CASSLASSSLYGYTF. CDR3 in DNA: TGTGCCAGCAGCTTGGCATCCTCGAGCCTCTATGGCTACACCTTC.

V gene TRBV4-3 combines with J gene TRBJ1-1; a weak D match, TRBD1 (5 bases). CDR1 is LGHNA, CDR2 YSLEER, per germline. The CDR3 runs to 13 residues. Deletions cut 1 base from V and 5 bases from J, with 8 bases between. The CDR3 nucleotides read TGCGCCAGCAGCCAAGTCGGGGGGACTGAAGCTTTCTTT. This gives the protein CASSQVGGTEAFF.

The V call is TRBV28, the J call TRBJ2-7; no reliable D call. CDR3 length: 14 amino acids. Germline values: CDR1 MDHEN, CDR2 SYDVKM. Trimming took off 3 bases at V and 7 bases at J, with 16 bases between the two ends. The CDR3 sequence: CASSFSVRLFEQYF. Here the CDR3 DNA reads TGTGCCAGCAGTTTTTCTGTCCGCCTCTTTGAGCAGTACTTC. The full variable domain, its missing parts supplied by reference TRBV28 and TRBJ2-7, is DVKVTQSSRYLVKRTGEKVFLECVQDMDHENMFWYRQDPGLGLRLIYFSYDVKMKEKGDIPEGYSVSREKKERFSLILESASTNQTSMYLCASSFSVRLFEQYFGPGTRLTVT.

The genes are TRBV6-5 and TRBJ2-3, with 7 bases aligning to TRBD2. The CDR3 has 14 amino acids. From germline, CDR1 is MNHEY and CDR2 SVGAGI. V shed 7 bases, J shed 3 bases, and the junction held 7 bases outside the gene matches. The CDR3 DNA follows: TGTGCCAGCACCCGGGGAGGGTCTACAGATACGCAGTATTTT. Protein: CASTRGGSTDTQYF.

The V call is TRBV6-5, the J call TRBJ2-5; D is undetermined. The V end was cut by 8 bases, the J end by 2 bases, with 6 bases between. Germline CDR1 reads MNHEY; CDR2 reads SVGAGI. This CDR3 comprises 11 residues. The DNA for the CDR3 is TGTGCCAGCCGCAGGCAAGAGACCCAGTACTTC. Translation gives CASRRQETQYF.

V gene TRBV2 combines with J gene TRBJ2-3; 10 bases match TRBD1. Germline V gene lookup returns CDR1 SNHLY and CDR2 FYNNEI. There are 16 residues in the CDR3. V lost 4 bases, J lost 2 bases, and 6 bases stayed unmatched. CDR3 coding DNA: TGTGCCAGCAGTGCGGACAGGGGGAAGGACACAGATACGCAGTATTTT. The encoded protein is CASSADRGKDTDTQYF.